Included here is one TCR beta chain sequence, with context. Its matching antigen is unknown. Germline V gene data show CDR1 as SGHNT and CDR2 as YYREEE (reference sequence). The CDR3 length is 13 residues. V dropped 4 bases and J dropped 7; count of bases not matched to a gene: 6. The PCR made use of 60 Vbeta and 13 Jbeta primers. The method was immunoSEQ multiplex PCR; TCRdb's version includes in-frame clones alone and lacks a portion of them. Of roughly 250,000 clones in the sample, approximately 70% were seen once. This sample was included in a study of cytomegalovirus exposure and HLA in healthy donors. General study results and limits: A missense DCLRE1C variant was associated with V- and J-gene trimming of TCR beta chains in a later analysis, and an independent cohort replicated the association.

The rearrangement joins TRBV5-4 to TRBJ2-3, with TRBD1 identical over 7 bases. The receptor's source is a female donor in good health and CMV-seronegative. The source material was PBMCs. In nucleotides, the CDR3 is TGTGCCAGCAGCGTCGACAGGGCAAATACGCAGTATTTT. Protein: CASSVDRANTQYF.